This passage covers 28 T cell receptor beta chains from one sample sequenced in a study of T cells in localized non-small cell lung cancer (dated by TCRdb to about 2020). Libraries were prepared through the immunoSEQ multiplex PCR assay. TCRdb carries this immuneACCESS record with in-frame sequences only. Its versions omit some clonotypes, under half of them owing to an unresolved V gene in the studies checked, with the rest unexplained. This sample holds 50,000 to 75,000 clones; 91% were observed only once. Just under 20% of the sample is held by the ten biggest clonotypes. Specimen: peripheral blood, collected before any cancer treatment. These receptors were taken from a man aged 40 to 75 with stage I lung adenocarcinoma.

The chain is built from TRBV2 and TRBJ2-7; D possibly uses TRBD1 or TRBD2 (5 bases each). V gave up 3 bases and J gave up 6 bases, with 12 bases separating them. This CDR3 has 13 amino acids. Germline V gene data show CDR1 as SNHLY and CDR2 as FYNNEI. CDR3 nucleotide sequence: TGTGCCAGCAGTGACAACTCGGGGACCGAGCAGTACTTC. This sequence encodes CASSDNSGTEQYF.

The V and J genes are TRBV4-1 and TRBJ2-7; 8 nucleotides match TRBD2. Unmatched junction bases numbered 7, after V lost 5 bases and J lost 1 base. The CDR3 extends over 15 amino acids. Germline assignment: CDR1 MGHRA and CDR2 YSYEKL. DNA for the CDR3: TGCGCCAGCAGCGACCGGGGGGGGCCATCCTACGAGCAGTACTTC. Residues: CASSDRGGPSYEQYF.

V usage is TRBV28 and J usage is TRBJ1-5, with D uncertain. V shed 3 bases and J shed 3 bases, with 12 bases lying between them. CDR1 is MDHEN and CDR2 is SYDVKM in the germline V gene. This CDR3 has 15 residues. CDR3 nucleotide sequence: TGTGCCAGCAGTTTTCTTCGTGTTGCCAATCAGCCCCAGCATTTT. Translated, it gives CASSFLRVANQPQHF.

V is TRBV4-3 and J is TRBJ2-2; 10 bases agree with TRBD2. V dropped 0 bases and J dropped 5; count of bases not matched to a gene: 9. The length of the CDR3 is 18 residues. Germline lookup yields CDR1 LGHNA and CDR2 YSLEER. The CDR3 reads CASSQDRSGRPGTGELFF. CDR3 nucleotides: TGCGCCAGCAGCCAAGACCGTAGCGGGAGGCCGGGGACCGGGGAGCTGTTTTTT.

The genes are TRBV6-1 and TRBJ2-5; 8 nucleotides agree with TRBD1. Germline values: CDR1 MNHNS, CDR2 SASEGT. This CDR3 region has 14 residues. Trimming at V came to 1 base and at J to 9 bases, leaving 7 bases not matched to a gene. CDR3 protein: CASSEDVRGPPQYF. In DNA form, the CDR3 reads TGTGCCAGCAGTGAAGACGTCAGGGGGCCGCCCCAGTACTTC.

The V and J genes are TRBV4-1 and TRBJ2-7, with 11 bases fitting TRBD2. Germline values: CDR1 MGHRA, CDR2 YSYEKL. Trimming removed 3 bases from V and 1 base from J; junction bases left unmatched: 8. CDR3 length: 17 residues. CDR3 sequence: CASSQTVTSGSSYEQYF. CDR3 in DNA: TGCGCCAGCAGCCAGACGGTTACTAGCGGGAGTTCCTACGAGCAGTACTTC.

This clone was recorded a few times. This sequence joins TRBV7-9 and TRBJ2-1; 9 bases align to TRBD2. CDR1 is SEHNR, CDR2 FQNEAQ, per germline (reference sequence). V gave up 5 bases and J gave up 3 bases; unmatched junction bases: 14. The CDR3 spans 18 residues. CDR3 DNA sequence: TGTGCCAGCAGCCCCGGGGGTAGCGGGAGTCATCACTACAATGAGCAGTTCTTC. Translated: CASSPGGSGSHHYNEQFF. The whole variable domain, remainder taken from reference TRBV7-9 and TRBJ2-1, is DTGVSQNPRHKITKRGQNVTFRCDPISEHNRLYWYRQTLGQGPEFLTYFQNEAQLEKSRLLSDRFSAERPKGSFSTLEIQRTEQGDSAMYLCASSPGGSGSHHYNEQFFGPGTRLTVL.

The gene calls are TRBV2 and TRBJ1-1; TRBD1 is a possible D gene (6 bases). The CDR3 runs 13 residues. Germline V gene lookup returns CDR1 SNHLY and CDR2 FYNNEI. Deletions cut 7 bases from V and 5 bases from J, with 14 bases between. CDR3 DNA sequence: TGTGCCAGCAATTTTCAAGGGGGGACTGAAGCTTTCTTT. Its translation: CASNFQGGTEAFF.

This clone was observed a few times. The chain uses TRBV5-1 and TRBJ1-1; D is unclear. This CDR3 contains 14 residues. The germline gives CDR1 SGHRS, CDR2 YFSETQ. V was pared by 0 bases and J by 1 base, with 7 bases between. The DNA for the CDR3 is TGCGCCAGCAGCTTGGCACAAACGAACACTGAAGCTTTCTTT. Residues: CASSLAQTNTEAFF.

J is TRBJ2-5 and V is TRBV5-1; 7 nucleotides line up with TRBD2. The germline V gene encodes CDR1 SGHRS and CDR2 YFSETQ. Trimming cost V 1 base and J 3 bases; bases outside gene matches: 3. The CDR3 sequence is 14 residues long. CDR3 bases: TGCGCCAGCAGCTTGTGGCGGGAGAAAGAGACCCAGTACTTC. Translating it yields CASSLWREKETQYF.

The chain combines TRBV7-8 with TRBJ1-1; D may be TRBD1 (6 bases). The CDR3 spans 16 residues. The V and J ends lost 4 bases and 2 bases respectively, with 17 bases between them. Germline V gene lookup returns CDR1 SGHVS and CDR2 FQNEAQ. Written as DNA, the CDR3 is TGTGCCAGCAGCTCCAAGATGGGGGCACGCAACACTGAAGCTTTCTTT. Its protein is CASSSKMGARNTEAFF. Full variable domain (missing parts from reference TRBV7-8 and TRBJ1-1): GAGVSQSPRYKVAKRGQDVALRCDPISGHVSLFWYQQALGQGPEFLTYFQNEAQLDKSGLPSDRFFAERPEGSVSTLKIQRTQQEDSAVYLCASSSKMGARNTEAFFGQGTRLTVV.

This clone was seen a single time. The CDR3 protein is CASSFLGRYDNEQFF. The CDR3 bases are TGTGCCAGCAGCTTTCTAGGGCGTTATGACAATGAGCAGTTCTTC. The chain has TRBV7-3 and TRBJ2-1; D is uncertain. CDR3 length: 15 residues. V was cut by 3 bases and J by 5 bases, with 14 bases left in between. Germline CDR1 SGHTA, CDR2 FQGTGA.

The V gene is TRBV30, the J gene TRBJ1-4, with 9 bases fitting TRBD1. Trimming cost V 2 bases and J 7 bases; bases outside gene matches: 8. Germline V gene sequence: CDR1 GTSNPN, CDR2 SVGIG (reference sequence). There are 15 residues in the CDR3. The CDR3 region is CAWSPPGQGLEKLFF. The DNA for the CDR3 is TGTGCCTGGAGTCCTCCGGGACAGGGTCTTGAAAAACTGTTTTTT.

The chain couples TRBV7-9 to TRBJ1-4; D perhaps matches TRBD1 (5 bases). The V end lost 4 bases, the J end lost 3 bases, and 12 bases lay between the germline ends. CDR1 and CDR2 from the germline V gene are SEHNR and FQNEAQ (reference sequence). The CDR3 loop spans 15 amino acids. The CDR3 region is CASSSGVIANEKLFF. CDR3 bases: TGTGCCAGCAGCTCGGGGGTGATAGCTAATGAAAAACTGTTTTTT.

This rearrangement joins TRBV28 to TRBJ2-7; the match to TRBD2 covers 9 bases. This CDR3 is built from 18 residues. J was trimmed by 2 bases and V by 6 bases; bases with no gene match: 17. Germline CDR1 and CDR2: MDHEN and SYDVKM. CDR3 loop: CASSRSSQASGIPYEQYF. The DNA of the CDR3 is TGTGCCAGCAGCCGCTCATCGCAGGCTAGCGGGATCCCCTACGAGCAGTACTTC.

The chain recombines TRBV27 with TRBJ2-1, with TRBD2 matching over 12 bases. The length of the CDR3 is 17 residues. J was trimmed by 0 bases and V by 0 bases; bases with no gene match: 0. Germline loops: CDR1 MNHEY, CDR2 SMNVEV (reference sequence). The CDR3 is CASSLSTSGSSYNEQFF. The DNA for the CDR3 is TGTGCCAGCAGTTTATCGACTAGCGGGAGCTCCTACAATGAGCAGTTCTTC.

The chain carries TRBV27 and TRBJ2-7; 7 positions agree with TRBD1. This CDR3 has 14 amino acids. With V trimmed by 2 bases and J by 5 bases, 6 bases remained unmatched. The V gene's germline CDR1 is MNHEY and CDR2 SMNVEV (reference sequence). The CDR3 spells CASSLRGQSDEQYF. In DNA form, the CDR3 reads TGTGCCAGCAGTTTAAGGGGACAGAGTGACGAGCAGTACTTC.

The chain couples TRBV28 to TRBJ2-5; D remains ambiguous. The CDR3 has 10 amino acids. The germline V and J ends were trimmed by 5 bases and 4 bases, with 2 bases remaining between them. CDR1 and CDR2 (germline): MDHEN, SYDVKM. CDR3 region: CASSAETQYF. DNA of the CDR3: TGTGCCAGCAGTGCAGAGACCCAGTACTTC.

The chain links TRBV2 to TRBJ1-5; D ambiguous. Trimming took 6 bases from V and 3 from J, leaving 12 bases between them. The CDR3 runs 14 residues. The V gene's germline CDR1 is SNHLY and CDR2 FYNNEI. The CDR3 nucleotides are TGTGCCAGCAGCGCGGAAATGACCAATCAGCCCCAGCATTTT. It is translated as CASSAEMTNQPQHF.

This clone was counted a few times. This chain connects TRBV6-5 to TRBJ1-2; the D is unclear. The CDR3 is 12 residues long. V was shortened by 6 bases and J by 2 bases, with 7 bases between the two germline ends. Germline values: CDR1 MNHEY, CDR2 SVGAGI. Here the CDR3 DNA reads TGTGCCAGCAGGGACGGGAACTATGGCTACACCTTC. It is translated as CASRDGNYGYTF.

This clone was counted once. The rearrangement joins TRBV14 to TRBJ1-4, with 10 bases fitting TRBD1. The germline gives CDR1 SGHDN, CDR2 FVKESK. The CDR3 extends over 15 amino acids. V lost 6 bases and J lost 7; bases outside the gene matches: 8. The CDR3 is CASSQTGGEGEKLFF. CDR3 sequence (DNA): TGTGCCAGCAGTCAGACAGGGGGCGAGGGTGAAAAACTGTTTTTT.

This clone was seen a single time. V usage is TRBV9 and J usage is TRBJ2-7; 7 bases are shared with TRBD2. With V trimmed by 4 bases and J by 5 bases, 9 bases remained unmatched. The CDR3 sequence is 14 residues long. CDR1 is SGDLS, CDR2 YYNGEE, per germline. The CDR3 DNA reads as TGTGCCAGCAGCCCCCCCAGCGGGAAGAACGAGCAGTACTTC. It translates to CASSPPSGKNEQYF.

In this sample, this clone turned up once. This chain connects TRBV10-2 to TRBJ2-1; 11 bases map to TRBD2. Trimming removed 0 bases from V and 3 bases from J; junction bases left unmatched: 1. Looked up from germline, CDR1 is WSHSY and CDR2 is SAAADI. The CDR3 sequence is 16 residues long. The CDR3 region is CASSESTSGSYNEQFF. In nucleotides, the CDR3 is TGCGCCAGCAGTGAGTCCACTAGCGGGAGCTACAATGAGCAGTTCTTC.

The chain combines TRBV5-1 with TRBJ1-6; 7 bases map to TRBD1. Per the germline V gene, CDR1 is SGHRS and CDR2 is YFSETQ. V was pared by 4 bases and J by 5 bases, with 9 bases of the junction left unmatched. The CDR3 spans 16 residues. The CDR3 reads CASSPTATGDNSPLHF. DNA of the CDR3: TGCGCCAGCAGCCCCACTGCAACAGGGGATAATTCACCCCTCCACTTT. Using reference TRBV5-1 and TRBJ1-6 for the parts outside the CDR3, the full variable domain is KAGVTQTPRYLIKTRGQQVTLSCSPISGHRSVSWYQQTPGQGLQFLFEYFSETQRNKGNFPGRFSGRQFSNSRSEMNVSTLELGDSALYLCASSPTATGDNSPLHFGNGTRLTVT.

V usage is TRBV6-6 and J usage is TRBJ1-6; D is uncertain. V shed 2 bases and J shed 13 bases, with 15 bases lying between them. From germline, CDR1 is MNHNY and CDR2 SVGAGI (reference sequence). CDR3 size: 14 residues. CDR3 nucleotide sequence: TGTGCCAGCAGTTACGGGGAGGCCTCAGCTCCCCTCCACTTT. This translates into CASSYGEASAPLHF.

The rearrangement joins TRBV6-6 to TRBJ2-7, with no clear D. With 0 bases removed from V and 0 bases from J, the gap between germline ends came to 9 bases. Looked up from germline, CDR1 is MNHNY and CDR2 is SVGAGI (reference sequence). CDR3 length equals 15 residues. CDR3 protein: CASSYSTRSSYEQYF. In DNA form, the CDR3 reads TGTGCCAGCAGTTACTCCACACGGAGCTCCTACGAGCAGTACTTC.

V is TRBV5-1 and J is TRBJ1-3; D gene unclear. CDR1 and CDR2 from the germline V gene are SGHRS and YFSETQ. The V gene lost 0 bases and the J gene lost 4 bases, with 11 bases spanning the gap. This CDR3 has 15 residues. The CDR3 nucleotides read TGCGCCAGCAGCTTGGTTCCCGGGTTGGGAAACACCATATATTTT. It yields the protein CASSLVPGLGNTIYF. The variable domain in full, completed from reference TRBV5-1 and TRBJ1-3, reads KAGVTQTPRYLIKTRGQQVTLSCSPISGHRSVSWYQQTPGQGLQFLFEYFSETQRNKGNFPGRFSGRQFSNSRSEMNVSTLELGDSALYLCASSLVPGLGNTIYFGEGSWLTVV.

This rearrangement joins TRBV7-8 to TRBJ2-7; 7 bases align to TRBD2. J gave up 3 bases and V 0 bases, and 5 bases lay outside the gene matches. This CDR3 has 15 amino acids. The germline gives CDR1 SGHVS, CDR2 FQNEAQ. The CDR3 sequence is CASSLAAGEVYEQYF. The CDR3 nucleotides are TGTGCCAGCAGCTTAGCGGCGGGAGAGGTCTACGAGCAGTACTTC.